This TCR beta chain was recovered during a study of T cells in tuberculosis. Study as a whole: In South Africa, adults with active tuberculosis were compared with IGRA-negative and latently infected IGRA-positive adolescents. General study points: Smaller distances to GMM-specific TCRs suggested their expansion in active tuberculosis.

The CDR3 runs to 14 residues. The ends were cut back, 3 bases at V and 3 bases at J, with 12 bases in the middle. The germline gives CDR1 SGDLS, CDR2 YYNGEE. Concerning this clone itself: Its antigen remains unidentified.

Time point of the sample: new active TB diagnosis, blood taken before or within 7 days of starting treatment. Each patient had positive sputum smear microscopy and/or positive culture. Clones were read by immunoSEQ multiplex PCR, and TCRdb kept only the in-frame ones, dropping some. The sample consists of about 33,000 clones, approximately 90% of them appearing once. The rearrangement joins TRBV9 to TRBJ1-2; no reliable D call. The receptor's source is an adult with tuberculosis. Some clones in this sample may be carry-over from other donors' samples. The sample consisted of PBMCs, taken at tuberculosis diagnosis. The CDR3 DNA is TGTGCCAGCAGCGGTCTAGTGATGTACTATGGCTACACCTTC. Encoded protein: CASSGLVMYYGYTF.